These 15 T cell receptor beta chains came from one sample sequenced in a study of T cells in Graves' hyperthyroidism and ophthalmopathy. TCR beta CDR3 regions were amplified from RNA transcripts. Using the HTBI primer set, a first-round RT-PCR was run on the TCR CDR3. Via MiXCR, TCRdb re-called the multiplex PCR reads, giving one row per CDR3 protein. The sample shows 540,000 or so distinct CDR3 sequences, 46% of them seen only once. The source material was peripheral blood or thyroid tissue (not recorded which). These receptors all come from an adult woman with Graves' disease, either hyperthyroidism or ophthalmopathy (not recorded which).

This rearrangement joins TRBV19 to TRBJ1-1; D is unresolved. Germline values: CDR1 LNHDA, CDR2 SQIVND (reference sequence). The CDR3 covers 13 residues. V lost 3 bases and J lost 2, with 7 bases in between. Here the CDR3 DNA reads TGTGCCAGTAGTATGGTGGCCAACACTGAAGCTTTCTTT. Amino acids: CASSMVANTEAFF. The whole variable domain, remainder taken from reference TRBV19 and TRBJ1-1, is DGGITQSPKYLFRKEGQNVTLSCEQNLNHDAMYWYRQDPGQGLRLIYYSQIVNDFQKGDIAEGYSVSREKKESFPLTVTSAQKNPTAFYLCASSMVANTEAFFGQGTRLTVV.

The rearrangement links TRBV28 to TRBJ2-7, with TRBD2 identical over 7 bases. This CDR3 comprises 14 residues. The V gene's germline CDR1 is MDHEN and CDR2 SYDVKM. Trimming at V came to 3 bases and at J to 6 bases, leaving 8 bases not matched to a gene. This CDR3 is CASSFPRLAGEQYF. Here the CDR3 DNA reads TGTGCCAGCAGTTTCCCCCGACTAGCTGGCGAGCAGTACTTC.

This clonotype was recorded a few times. This chain uses TRBV24-1 with TRBJ2-5; D ambiguous. CDR1 is KGHDR and CDR2 is SFDVKD in the germline V gene. V lost 0 bases, J lost 4 bases, and 2 bases lay in between. This CDR3 region has 12 residues. CDR3 amino acids: CATSDLTETQYF. In DNA, the CDR3 is TGTGCCACCAGTGATTTGACAGAGACCCAGTACTTC.

This clonotype was observed many times. The chain uses TRBV19 and TRBJ2-5; the match to TRBD2 covers 10 bases. V gave up 3 bases and J gave up 5 bases; unmatched junction bases: 3. This CDR3 has 14 amino acids. The germline gives CDR1 LNHDA, CDR2 SQIVND (reference sequence). DNA for the CDR3: TGTGCCAGTAGTATGGATAGCGGGAGGGAGACCCAGTACTTC. Translation: CASSMDSGRETQYF. Based on the CDR3 plus reference TRBV19 and TRBJ2-5, the full variable domain is DGGITQSPKYLFRKEGQNVTLSCEQNLNHDAMYWYRQDPGQGLRLIYYSQIVNDFQKGDIAEGYSVSREKKESFPLTVTSAQKNPTAFYLCASSMDSGRETQYFGPGTRLLVL.

This rearrangement joins TRBV29-1 to TRBJ2-7, with D unclear. Looked up from germline, CDR1 is SQVTM and CDR2 is ANQGSEA. Between the trimmed V and J ends, which lost 2 bases and 3 bases, there was a span of 11 bases. The CDR3 runs to 13 residues. DNA for the CDR3: TGCAGCGTTGAACTAGAGAAAAGCTACGAGCAGTACTTC. It translates to CSVELEKSYEQYF.

This clonotype was seen at least ten times. The chain has TRBV7-9 and TRBJ2-7; a possible D gene is TRBD1 (5 bases). This CDR3 region has 13 residues. With 4 bases removed from V and 3 bases from J, the gap between germline ends came to 10 bases. Germline V gene sequence: CDR1 SEHNR, CDR2 FQNEAQ (reference sequence). CDR3 DNA: TGTGCCAGCAGCTCGACTGACAGCTACGAGCAGTACTTC. This sequence encodes CASSSTDSYEQYF. The full variable domain, rest sourced from reference TRBV7-9 and TRBJ2-7, is DTGVSQNPRHKITKRGQNVTFRCDPISEHNRLYWYRQTLGQGPEFLTYFQNEAQLEKSRLLSDRFSAERPKGSFSTLEIQRTEQGDSAMYLCASSSTDSYEQYFGPGTRLTVT.

The chain joins TRBV15 to TRBJ1-5; tentative D call: TRBD1 (6 bases). Germline CDR1 is LNHNV and CDR2 is YYDKDF (reference sequence). Trimming pared 1 base from V and 3 bases from J, leaving 19 bases between. This CDR3 region has 18 residues. For the CDR3, the DNA is TGTGCCACCAGCAGAGCCCTAAAGGAACAGGGACCCAATCAGCCCCAGCATTTT. Translated: CATSRALKEQGPNQPQHF.

The chain has TRBV24-1 and TRBJ2-2; D gene unclear. This CDR3 comprises 14 residues. V was pared by 9 bases and J by 0 bases, with 10 bases between. Germline CDR1 reads KGHDR; CDR2 reads SFDVKD. The CDR3, as DNA: TGTGCCACCGGTTCCAGGACGAACACCGGGGAGCTGTTTTTT. Protein: CATGSRTNTGELFF.

V and J are TRBV9 and TRBJ2-2; 11 nucleotides line up with TRBD2. CDR3 length: 14 amino acids. V gave up 3 bases and J gave up 10 bases; unmatched junction bases: 5. Looked up from germline, CDR1 is SGDLS and CDR2 is YYNGEE. Here the CDR3 DNA reads TGTGCCAGCAGCGGGTTAGCGGGAGGGCCGGAGCTGTTTTTT. Encoded protein: CASSGLAGGPELFF.

This clonotype was seen repeatedly, ten times or more. This chain connects TRBV6-4 to TRBJ2-7; 12 nucleotides line up with TRBD1. Germline V gene sequence: CDR1 MRHNA, CDR2 SNTAGT. With 6 bases clipped from V and 3 bases from J, the junction kept 12 bases outside the gene matches. This CDR3 has 17 amino acids. The CDR3 sequence: CASRLPGQGAFCYEQYF. For the CDR3, the DNA is TGTGCCAGCAGACTGCCGGGACAGGGGGCCTTTTGCTACGAGCAGTACTTC.

The genes are TRBV7-2 and TRBJ1-2; no firm D call. Per the germline V gene, CDR1 is SGHTA and CDR2 is FQGNSA. The CDR3 has 15 amino acids. V lost 2 bases, J lost 5 bases, and 15 bases lay in between. CDR3 in amino acids: CASSLRAAQKYGYTF. The CDR3 DNA is TGTGCCAGCAGCTTACGGGCAGCCCAGAAGTATGGCTACACCTTC.

The chain has TRBV24-1 and TRBJ1-2; TRBD1 matches 7 bases. Germline V CDR1 and CDR2: KGHDR, SFDVKD. CDR3 size: 14 residues. Unmatched junction bases numbered 5, after V lost 4 bases and J lost 4 bases. In DNA form, the CDR3 reads TGTGCCACCAGTGACTCCGGGACAGTCTATGGCTACACCTTC. It codes for CATSDSGTVYGYTF.

This clonotype was picked up many times. V is TRBV5-4 and J is TRBJ2-7, with D possibly TRBD1 on 5 matching bases. Germline CDR1 and CDR2: SGHNT and YYREEE (reference sequence). The CDR3 spans 14 residues. V shed 10 bases and J shed 0 bases, with 17 bases lying between them. As DNA, the CDR3 is TGTGCCTTCCAATCGACAGACGCCTCCTACGAGCAGTACTTC. Residues: CAFQSTDASYEQYF.

The table lists this clonotype with many counts. CDR3 in amino acids: CAISESTGIGYTF. CDR3 DNA: TGTGCCATCAGTGAGTCGACAGGGATTGGCTACACCTTC. The chain recombines TRBV10-3 with TRBJ1-2, with TRBD1 matching over 7 bases. Germline CDR1 reads ENHRY; CDR2 reads SYGVKD. V lost 0 bases and J lost 7; bases outside the gene matches: 2. The CDR3 is 13 amino acids.

Points on this clonotype: A much larger clone differs from this one at a single base, so this may be a read error. The chain links TRBV7-2 to TRBJ2-2; D is uncertain. This CDR3 is 14 amino acids long. Germline CDR1 reads SGHTA; CDR2 reads FQGNSA. V gave up 1 base and J gave up 5 bases, with 8 bases separating them. The CDR3: CASSLERQTGELFF. The CDR3 DNA reads as TGTGCCAGCAGCTTAGAACGGCAGACCGGGGAGCTGTTTTTT.